The clone carrying this T cell receptor (beta chain) came up many times. This record belongs to a study of CD4 and CD8 cells across lung adenocarcinoma regions. TCRdb reprocessed the PCR reads with MiXCR, giving one entry per CDR3 protein. The sample includes some 11,000 distinct CDR3 sequences, 45% to 55% of them seen just once. Samples came from patients with localized non-small cell lung adenocarcinoma. Sequencing was carried out using CD8+ T cells from the margin of a lung tumor. The sequence derives from a female donor with lung adenocarcinoma. The CD4 and CD8 labels of this study may be unreliable.

The CDR3 here is CASSFAGWNTEAFF. As DNA, the CDR3 is TGTGCCAGCAGTTTCGCCGGGTGGAACACTGAAGCTTTCTTT. The chain uses TRBV12-3 or TRBV12-4 and TRBJ1-1; D is unresolved. The CDR3 covers 14 residues. Between the trimmed V and J ends, which lost 3 bases and 1 base, there was a span of 9 bases.